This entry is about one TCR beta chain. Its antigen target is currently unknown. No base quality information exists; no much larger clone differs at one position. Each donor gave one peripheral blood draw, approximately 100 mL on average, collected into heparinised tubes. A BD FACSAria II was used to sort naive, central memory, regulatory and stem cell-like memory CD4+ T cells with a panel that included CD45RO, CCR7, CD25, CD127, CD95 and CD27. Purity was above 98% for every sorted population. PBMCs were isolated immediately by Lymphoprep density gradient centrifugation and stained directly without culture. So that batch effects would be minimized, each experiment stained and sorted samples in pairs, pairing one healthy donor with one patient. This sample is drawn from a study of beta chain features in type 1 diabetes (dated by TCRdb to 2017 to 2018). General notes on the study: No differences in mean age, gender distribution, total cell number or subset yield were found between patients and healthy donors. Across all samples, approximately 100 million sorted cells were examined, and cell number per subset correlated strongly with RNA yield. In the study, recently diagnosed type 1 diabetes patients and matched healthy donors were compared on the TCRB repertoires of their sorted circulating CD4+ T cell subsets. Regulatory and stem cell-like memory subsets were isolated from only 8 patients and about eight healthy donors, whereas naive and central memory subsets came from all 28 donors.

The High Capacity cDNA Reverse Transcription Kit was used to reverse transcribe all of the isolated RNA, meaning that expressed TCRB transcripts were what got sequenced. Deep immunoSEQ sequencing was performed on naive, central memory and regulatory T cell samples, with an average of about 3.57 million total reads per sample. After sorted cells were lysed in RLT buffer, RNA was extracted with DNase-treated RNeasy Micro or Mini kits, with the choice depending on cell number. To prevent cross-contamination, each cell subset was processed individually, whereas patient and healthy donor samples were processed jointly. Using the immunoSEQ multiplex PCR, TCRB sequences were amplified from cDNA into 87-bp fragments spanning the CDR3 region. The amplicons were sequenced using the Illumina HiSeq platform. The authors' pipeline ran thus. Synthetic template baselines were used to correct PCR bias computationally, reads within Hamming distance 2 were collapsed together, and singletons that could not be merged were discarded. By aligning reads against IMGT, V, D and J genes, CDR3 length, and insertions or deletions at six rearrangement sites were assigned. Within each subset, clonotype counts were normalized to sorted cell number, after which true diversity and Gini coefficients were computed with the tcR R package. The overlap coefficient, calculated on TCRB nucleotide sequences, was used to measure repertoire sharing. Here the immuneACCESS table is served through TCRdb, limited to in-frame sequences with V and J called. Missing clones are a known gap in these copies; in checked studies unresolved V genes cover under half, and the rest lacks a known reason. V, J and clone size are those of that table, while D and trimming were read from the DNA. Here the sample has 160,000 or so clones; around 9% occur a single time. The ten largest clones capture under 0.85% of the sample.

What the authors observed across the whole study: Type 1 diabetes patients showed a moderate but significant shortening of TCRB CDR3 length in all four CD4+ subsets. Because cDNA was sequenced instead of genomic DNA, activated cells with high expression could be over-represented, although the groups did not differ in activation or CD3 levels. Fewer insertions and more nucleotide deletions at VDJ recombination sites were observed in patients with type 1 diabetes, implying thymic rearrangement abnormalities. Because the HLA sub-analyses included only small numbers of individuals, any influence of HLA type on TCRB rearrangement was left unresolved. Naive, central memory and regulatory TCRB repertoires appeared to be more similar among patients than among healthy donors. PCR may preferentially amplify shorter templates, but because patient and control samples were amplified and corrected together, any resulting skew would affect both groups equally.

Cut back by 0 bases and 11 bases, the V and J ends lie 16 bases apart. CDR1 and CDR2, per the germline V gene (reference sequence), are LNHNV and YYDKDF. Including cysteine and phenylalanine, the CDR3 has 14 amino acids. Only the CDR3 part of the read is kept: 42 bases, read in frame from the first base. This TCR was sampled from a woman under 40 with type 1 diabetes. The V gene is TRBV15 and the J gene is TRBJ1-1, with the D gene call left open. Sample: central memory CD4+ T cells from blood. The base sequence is TGTGCCACCAGCAGAGATATTCCGAGGCCTAGGGCTTTCTTT. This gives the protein CATSRDIPRPRAFF.